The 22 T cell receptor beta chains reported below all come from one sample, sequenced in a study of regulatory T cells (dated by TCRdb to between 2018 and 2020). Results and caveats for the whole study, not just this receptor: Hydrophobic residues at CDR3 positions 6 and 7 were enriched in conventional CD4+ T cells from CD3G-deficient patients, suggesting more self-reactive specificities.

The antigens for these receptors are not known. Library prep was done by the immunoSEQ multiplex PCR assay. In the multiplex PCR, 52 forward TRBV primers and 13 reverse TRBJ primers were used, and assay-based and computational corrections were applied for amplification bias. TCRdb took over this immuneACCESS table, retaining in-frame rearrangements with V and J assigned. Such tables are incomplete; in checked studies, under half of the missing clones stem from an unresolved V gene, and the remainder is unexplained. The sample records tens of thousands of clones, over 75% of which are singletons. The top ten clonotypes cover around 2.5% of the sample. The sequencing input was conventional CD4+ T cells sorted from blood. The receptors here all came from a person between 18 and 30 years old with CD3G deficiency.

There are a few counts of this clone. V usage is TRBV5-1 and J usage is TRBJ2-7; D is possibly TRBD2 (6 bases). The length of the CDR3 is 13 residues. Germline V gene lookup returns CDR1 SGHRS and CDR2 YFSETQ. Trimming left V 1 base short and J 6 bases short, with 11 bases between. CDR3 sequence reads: CASSLTRETEQYF. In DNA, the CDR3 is TGCGCCAGCAGCTTGACTCGGGAGACCGAGCAGTACTTC.

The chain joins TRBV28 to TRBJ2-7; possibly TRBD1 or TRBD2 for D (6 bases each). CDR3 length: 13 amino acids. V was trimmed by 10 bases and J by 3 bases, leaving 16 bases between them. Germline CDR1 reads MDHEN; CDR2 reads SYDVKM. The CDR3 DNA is TGTGCCACCGGAGGGGGTAGCAGCTACGAGCAGTACTTC. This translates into CATGGGSSYEQYF. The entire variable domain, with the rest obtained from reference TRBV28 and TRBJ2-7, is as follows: DVKVTQSSRYLVKRTGEKVFLECVQDMDHENMFWYRQDPGLGLRLIYFSYDVKMKEKGDIPEGYSVSREKKERFSLILESASTNQTSMYLCATGGGSSYEQYFGPGTRLTVT.

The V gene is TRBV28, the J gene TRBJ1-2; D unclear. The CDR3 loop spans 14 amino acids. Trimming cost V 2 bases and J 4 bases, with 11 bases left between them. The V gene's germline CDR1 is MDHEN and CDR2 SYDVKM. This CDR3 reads CASSLTWPAYGYTF. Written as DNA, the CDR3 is TGTGCCAGCAGTTTAACTTGGCCGGCCTATGGCTACACCTTC.

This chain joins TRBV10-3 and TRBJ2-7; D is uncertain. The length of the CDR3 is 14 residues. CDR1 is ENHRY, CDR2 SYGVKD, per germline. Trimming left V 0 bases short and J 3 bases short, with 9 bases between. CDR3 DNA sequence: TGTGCCATCAGTGAGTCGAGGCAAAGCTACGAGCAGTACTTC. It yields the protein CAISESRQSYEQYF.

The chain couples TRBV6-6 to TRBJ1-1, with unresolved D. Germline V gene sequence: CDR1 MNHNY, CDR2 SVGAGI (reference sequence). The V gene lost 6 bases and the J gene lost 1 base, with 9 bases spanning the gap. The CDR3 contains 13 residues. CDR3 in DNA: TGTGCCAGCAGAAACCAAGGGAACACTGAAGCTTTCTTT. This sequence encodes CASRNQGNTEAFF.

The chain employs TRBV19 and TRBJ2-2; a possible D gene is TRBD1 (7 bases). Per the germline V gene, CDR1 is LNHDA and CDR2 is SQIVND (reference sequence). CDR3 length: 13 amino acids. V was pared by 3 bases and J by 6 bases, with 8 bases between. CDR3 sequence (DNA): TGTGCCAGTAGTATCAGGGGGGCCGGGGAGCTGTTTTTT. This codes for CASSIRGAGELFF.

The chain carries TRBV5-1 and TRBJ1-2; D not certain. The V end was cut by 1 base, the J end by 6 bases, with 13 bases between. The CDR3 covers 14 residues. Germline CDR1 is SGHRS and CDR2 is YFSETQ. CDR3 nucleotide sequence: TGCGCCAGCAGCTTGACCATGGGCGGGAATGGCTACACCTTC. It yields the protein CASSLTMGGNGYTF.

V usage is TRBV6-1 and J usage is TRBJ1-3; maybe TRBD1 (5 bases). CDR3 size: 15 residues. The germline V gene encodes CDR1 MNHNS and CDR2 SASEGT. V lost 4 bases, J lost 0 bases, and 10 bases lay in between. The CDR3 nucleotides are TGTGCCAGCAGTGGACAGTTATACTCTGGAAACACCATATATTTT. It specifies CASSGQLYSGNTIYF.

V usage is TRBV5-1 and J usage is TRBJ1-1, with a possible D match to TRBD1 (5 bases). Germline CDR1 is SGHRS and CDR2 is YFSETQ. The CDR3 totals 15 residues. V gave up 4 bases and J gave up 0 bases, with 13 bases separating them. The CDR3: CASSPGGLMNTEAFF. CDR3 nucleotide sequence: TGCGCCAGCAGCCCGGGGGGGTTGATGAACACTGAAGCTTTCTTT.

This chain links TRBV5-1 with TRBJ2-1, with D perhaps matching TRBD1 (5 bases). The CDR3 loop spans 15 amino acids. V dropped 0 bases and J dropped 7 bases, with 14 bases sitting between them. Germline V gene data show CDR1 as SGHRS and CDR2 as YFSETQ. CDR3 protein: CASSLGSVGANEQFF. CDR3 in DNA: TGCGCCAGCAGCTTGGGCAGCGTTGGGGCGAATGAGCAGTTCTTC.

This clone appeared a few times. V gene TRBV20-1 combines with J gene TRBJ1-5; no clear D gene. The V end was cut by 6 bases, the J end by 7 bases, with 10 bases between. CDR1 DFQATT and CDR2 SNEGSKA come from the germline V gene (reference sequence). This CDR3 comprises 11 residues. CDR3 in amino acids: CSARKGQPQHF. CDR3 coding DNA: TGCAGTGCCCGAAAGGGACAGCCCCAGCATTTT.

The CDR3 DNA reads as TGTGCCAGCAACCACAGGGGGCCTAATGAAAAACTGTTTTTT. Translating gives CASNHRGPNEKLFF. The genes are TRBV6-1 and TRBJ1-4, with TRBD1 matching over 9 bases. The germline gives CDR1 MNHNS, CDR2 SASEGT. The CDR3 is made up of 14 amino acids. Losses at the gene ends were 7 bases for V and 3 bases for J; bases not matched to a gene: 3.

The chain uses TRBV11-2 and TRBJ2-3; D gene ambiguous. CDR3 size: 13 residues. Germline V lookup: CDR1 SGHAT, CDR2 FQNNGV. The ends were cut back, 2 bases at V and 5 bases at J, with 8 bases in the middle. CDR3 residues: CASSLSLLDTQYF. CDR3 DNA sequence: TGTGCCAGCAGCTTAAGCCTTTTAGATACGCAGTATTTT.

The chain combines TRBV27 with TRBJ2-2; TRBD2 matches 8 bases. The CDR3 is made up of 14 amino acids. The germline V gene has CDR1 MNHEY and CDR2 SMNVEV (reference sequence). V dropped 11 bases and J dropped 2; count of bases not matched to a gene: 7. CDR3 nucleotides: TGTGCCGCCGGGCGGGGGGTTAACACCGGGGAGCTGTTTTTT. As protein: CAAGRGVNTGELFF.

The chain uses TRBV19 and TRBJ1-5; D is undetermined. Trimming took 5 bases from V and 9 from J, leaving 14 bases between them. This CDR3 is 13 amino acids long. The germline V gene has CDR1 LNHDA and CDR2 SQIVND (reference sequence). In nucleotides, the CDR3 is TGTGCCAGTAGTCCCGTGGCAGGCGGGCCCCAGCATTTT. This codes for CASSPVAGGPQHF.

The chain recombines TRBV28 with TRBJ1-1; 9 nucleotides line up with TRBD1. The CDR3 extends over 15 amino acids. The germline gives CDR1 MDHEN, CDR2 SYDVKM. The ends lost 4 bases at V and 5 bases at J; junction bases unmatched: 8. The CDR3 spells CASSSHGTGMTEAFF. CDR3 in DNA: TGTGCCAGCAGTTCTCATGGGACAGGGATGACTGAAGCTTTCTTT. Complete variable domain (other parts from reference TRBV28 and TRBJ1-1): DVKVTQSSRYLVKRTGEKVFLECVQDMDHENMFWYRQDPGLGLRLIYFSYDVKMKEKGDIPEGYSVSREKKERFSLILESASTNQTSMYLCASSSHGTGMTEAFFGQGTRLTVV.

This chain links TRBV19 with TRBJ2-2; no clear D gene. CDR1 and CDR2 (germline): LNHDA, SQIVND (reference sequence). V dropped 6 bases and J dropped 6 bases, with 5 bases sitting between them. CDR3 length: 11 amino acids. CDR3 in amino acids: CASRGSGELFF. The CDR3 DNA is TGTGCCAGTAGGGGGTCCGGGGAGCTGTTTTTT.

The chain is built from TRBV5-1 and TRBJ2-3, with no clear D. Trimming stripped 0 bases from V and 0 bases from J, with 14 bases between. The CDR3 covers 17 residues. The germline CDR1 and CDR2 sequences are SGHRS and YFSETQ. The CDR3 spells CASSLAGGQTSTDTQYF. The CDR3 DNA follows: TGCGCCAGCAGCTTGGCCGGCGGCCAGACTAGCACAGATACGCAGTATTTT.

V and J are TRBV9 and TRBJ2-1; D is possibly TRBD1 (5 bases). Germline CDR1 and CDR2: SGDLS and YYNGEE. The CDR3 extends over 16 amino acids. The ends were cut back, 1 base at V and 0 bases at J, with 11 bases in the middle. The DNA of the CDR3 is TGTGCCAGCAGCGTACCCTACAGGATCTCCTACAATGAGCAGTTCTTC. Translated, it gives CASSVPYRISYNEQFF.

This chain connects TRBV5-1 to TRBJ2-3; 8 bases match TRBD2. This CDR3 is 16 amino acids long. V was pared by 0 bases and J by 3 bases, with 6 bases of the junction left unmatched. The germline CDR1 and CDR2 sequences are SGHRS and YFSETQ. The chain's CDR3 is CASSLAGRGSTDTQYF. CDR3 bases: TGCGCCAGCAGCTTGGCCGGGAGGGGTAGTACAGATACGCAGTATTTT.

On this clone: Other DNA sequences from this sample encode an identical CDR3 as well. The CDR3 sequence is CASSPLGVNYEQYF. In nucleotides, the CDR3 is TGTGCCAGCAGTCCCCTAGGGGTCAACTACGAGCAGTACTTC. V is TRBV28 and J is TRBJ2-7, with D possibly being TRBD1 (5 bases). The germline V and J ends were trimmed by 5 bases and 3 bases, with 14 bases remaining between them. The CDR3 contains 14 residues. Germline lookup yields CDR1 MDHEN and CDR2 SYDVKM.

CDR3 in amino acids: CASSLTRPATPVGQYF. The DNA for the CDR3 is TGTGCCAGCAGTTTAACAAGGCCAGCGACTCCAGTCGGGCAGTACTTC. The V call is TRBV28, the J call TRBJ2-7; D ambiguous. The germline CDR1 and CDR2 sequences are MDHEN and SYDVKM. Trimming removed 2 bases at V and 9 bases at J, with 23 bases between. The CDR3 sequence is 16 residues long.